Described below is a single T cell receptor beta chain sequence and its context. Its antigen is undetermined. These data come from a study of OX40 agonist ivuxolimab in advanced cancers. Study at large: A partial response was reached by three patients: one with hepatocellular carcinoma and two with cutaneous melanoma. Notes on the study in general: Average numbers of expanded clones were greater in CD8+ T cells than in CD4+. Expanded peripheral T-cell antigen specificity went undetermined.

Patients who had autoimmune disease history or got systemic immunosuppression were left out. Trimming at V came to 4 bases and at J to 6 bases, leaving 4 bases not matched to a gene. This CDR3 comprises 14 residues. Looked up from germline, CDR1 is SGHTA and CDR2 is FQGNSA. TCRdb's table, derived via immunoSEQ multiplex PCR, lists solely in-frame clones and lacks some. The sample yields around 69,000 clones, more than 65% seen once. The specimen was CD4+ or CD8+ T cells sorted from blood, collected in a trial of the OX40 agonist ivuxolimab. This TCR came from an adult with an advanced solid tumor such as melanoma, head and neck, liver or kidney cancer. The chain is built from TRBV7-2 and TRBJ1-4; 8 bases line up with TRBD1. CDR3: CASSSSTGDEKLFF. CDR3 sequence (DNA): TGTGCCAGCAGCTCCTCGACAGGGGATGAAAAACTGTTTTTT.